One and the same sample provided the 7 T cell receptor beta chains below, sequenced in a study of blood T cell repertoires in COVID-19. The repertoire was sequenced with immunoSEQ multiplex PCR; TCRdb's copy has only in-frame clones and lacks some. Here the sample spans under 250,000 clones, about 82% being singletons. Sequenced material: peripheral blood. Receptors originate from a man older than 75 with acute or convalescent COVID-19.

The gene calls are TRBV20-1 and TRBJ2-7, with D uncertain. This CDR3 region has 11 residues. V lost 4 bases and J 2 bases, leaving 6 bases between the germline ends. Germline V gene lookup returns CDR1 DFQATT and CDR2 SNEGSKA (reference sequence). CDR3 protein: CSATRTYEQYF. In nucleotides, the CDR3 is TGCAGTGCTACCAGAACCTACGAGCAGTACTTC.

V and J are TRBV6-5 and TRBJ2-7, with D perhaps matching TRBD2 (5 bases). CDR3 length: 14 residues. In germline, CDR1 is MNHEY, CDR2 SVGAGI. The V gene lost 6 bases and the J gene lost 0 bases, with 12 bases spanning the gap. DNA of the CDR3: TGTGCCAGCAGGACGACGGGGAGCTCCTACGAGCAGTACTTC. This codes for CASRTTGSSYEQYF.

In DNA, the CDR3 is TGTGCCAGCAGCGGACAGGGGAAAACCACAGATACGCAGTATTTT. This codes for CASSGQGKTTDTQYF. The J gene is TRBJ2-3, the V gene TRBV2, with 9 bases that match TRBD1. With V trimmed by 6 bases and J by 2 bases, 6 bases remained unmatched. This CDR3 has 15 residues. The germline V gene has CDR1 SNHLY and CDR2 FYNNEI.

J is TRBJ1-1 and V is TRBV19, with no clear D. This CDR3 comprises 10 residues. The ends were cut back, 8 bases at V and 7 bases at J, with 8 bases in the middle. Looked up from germline, CDR1 is LNHDA and CDR2 is SQIVND (reference sequence). The chain's CDR3 is CASGYSEAFF. The CDR3 nucleotides are TGTGCCAGTGGTTACAGTGAAGCTTTCTTT.

This clone has only one observation. V usage is TRBV9 and J usage is TRBJ1-3, with D uncertain. Germline V lookup: CDR1 SGDLS, CDR2 YYNGEE. The CDR3 runs 14 residues. Trimming removed 0 bases at V and 4 bases at J, with 8 bases between. The CDR3: CASSVESGGNTIYF. The CDR3 DNA follows: TGTGCCAGCAGCGTAGAATCGGGAGGAAACACCATATATTTT.

The chain has TRBV5-4 and TRBJ1-1; 8 bases fit TRBD1. There are 14 residues in the CDR3. Germline V gene lookup returns CDR1 SGHNT and CDR2 YYREEE (reference sequence). The junction had 7 bases not matched to a gene; V was cut back by 4 bases and J by 5 bases. The CDR3 DNA follows: TGTGCCAGCAGCCGGGACAGGTTGGCAACTGAAGCTTTCTTT. As protein: CASSRDRLATEAFF. The full variable domain, in which reference TRBV5-4 and TRBJ1-1 provide the parts outside the CDR3, is ETGVTQSPTHLIKTRGQQVTLRCSSQSGHNTVSWYQQALGQGPQFIFQYYREEENGRGNFPPRFSGLQFPNYSSELNVNALELDDSALYLCASSRDRLATEAFFGQGTRLTVV.

This clone was counted only a few times. This chain links TRBV6-5 with TRBJ1-5, with 9 bases fitting TRBD1. V lost 6 bases to trimming and J lost 4 bases; unmatched junction nucleotides: 4. The CDR3 has 14 amino acids. The germline V gene has CDR1 MNHEY and CDR2 SVGAGI. CDR3: CASRGQGLNQPQHF. CDR3 DNA sequence: TGTGCCAGCAGGGGACAGGGTTTAAATCAGCCCCAGCATTTT.